Listed below are T cell receptor beta chains from one sample, sequenced in a study of Tregs in tolerant kidney transplant recipients. Assay used: immunoSEQ multiplex PCR; TCRdb lists only in-frame clones, some missing. The sample yields about 83,000 clones, roughly 98% seen once. This specimen consisted of CD4+ T cells from blood, obtained before the transplant. The receptors derive from a human donor who received a combined kidney and bone marrow transplant. Both conserved end residues are part of each CDR3. The order of the fields is V gene, D gene, J gene, clone size, CDR3 DNA, CDR3 protein. The D gene is left open where the match is weak. Only part of the rows carry a size: once, few, many, or a class if the clone is expanded.

TRBV5-1,-,TRBJ1-3,-,TGCGCCAGCAGCGCGGGCTCTGGAAACACCATATATTTT,CASSAGSGNTIYF
TRBV7-9,-,TRBJ1-1,-,TGTGCCAGCAGCTTAGGACAGAGTTCGAACACTGAAGCTTTCTTT,CASSLGQSSNTEAFF
TRBV7-9,-,TRBJ1-2,-,TGTGCCAGCAGCCCTGAGAGGGACTATGGCTACACCTTC,CASSPERDYGYTF
TRBV19,TRBD2,TRBJ2-3,-,TGTGCCAGTAAGAGGGCGGGAGGGCCCACAGATACGCAGTATTTT,CASKRAGGPTDTQYF
TRBV10-1,-,TRBJ2-1,once,TGCGCCAGCAGTGATTTGGAGGCGCAATACAATGAGCAGTTCTTC,CASSDLEAQYNEQFF
TRBV15,-,TRBJ1-3,once,TGTGCCACCAGCAGGCAGGGGTACCCTGGAAACACCATATATTTT,CATSRQGYPGNTIYF
TRBV6-1,-,TRBJ2-3,-,TGTGCCAGCAGTGAAGGAAACCCCCCAGGCACAGATACGCAGTATTTT,CASSEGNPPGTDTQYF
TRBV4-1,TRBD2,TRBJ2-5,-,TGCGCCAGCAGCCAAGCGGTAGCGGGGCGGGAGACCCAGTACTTC,CASSQAVAGRETQYF
TRBV28,-,TRBJ1-3,-,TGTGCCAGCAGTTTAGGGGGGGATGGTGGAAACACCATATATTTT,CASSLGGDGGNTIYF
TRBV30,TRBD1,TRBJ1-4,-,TGTGCACTGAGGATCGGGACAGCGCCTAATGAAAAACTGTTTTTT,CALRIGTAPNEKLFF
TRBV10-3,TRBD2,TRBJ2-7,-,TGTGCCATCAGGGCGGGGGGCTCTTTCTACGAGCAGTACTTC,CAIRAGGSFYEQYF
TRBV6-5,-,TRBJ1-4,-,TGTGCCAGCAGTTACTCAACAGGGTTAGGGGAAAAACTGTTTTTT,CASSYSTGLGEKLFF
TRBV2,TRBD2,TRBJ2-3,-,TGTGCCACCCCACCCGGGACTAGCGGGGGAAATACGCAGTATTTT,CATPPGTSGGNTQYF
TRBV9,-,TRBJ2-7,-,TGTGCCAGCAGCGTGGGGCTAGCCTACGAGCAGTACTTC,CASSVGLAYEQYF
TRBV28,-,TRBJ1-1,-,TGTGCCAGCAGCCTTCCGGCAGGCATAGAAGCTTTCTTT,CASSLPAGIEAFF
TRBV6-1,TRBD1,TRBJ2-4,-,TGTGCCAGCAGTGAAAACCCCGGGACAGTAGCCAAAAACATTCAGTACTTC,CASSENPGTVAKNIQYF
TRBV7-6,-,TRBJ2-7,-,TGTGCCAGCAGCCCGACTGCCGGGACAACGAGCTCCTACGAGCAGTACTTC,CASSPTAGTTSSYEQYF
TRBV2,-,TRBJ2-5,-,TGTGCCAGCAGTGACGTCGGGCAAGAGACCCAGTACTTC,CASSDVGQETQYF
TRBV6-4,-,TRBJ2-3,once,TGTGCCAGCAGTGCGGCGGCTAGCACAGATACGCAGTATTTT,CASSAAASTDTQYF
TRBV5-1,-,TRBJ2-5,-,TGCGCCAGCTGGGAGACAGGTCTCGGAGAGACCCAGTACTTC,CASWETGLGETQYF
TRBV11-2,-,TRBJ2-1,-,TGTGCCAGCAGCTTAGGAGGGAACTACAATGAGCAGTTCTTC,CASSLGGNYNEQFF
TRBV4-3,TRBD2,TRBJ2-2,-,TGCGCCAGCAGCCGTGGGCACGCGGGGGGGCAGGTCGGGGAGCTGTTTTTT,CASSRGHAGGQVGELFF
TRBV5-4,-,TRBJ2-7,-,TGTGCCAGCAGCTTGGACAGGTACATCTACGAGCAGTACTTC,CASSLDRYIYEQYF
TRBV4-2,-,TRBJ1-5,-,TGTGCCAGCAGCCAAGAATGGCAGGGCGCATTTCAGCCCCAGCATTTT,CASSQEWQGAFQPQHF
TRBV4-3,-,TRBJ2-1,-,TGCGCCAGCAGCCAAGACCCCCATAAAGGGAGTGAGCAGTTCTTC,CASSQDPHKGSEQFF
TRBV7-2,TRBD2,TRBJ2-7,-,TGTGCCAGCAGCCCAAACCGCGGGGGGGCGATCTACGAGCAGTACTTC,CASSPNRGGAIYEQYF
TRBV27,TRBD1,TRBJ2-5,-,TGTGCCAGCAGGAAGGGACAGGGGATTGGAGAGACCCAGTACTTC,CASRKGQGIGETQYF
TRBV7-8,TRBD1,TRBJ2-1,-,TGTGCCAGCAGACCGGGACAGTACAATGAGCAGTTCTTC,CASRPGQYNEQFF
TRBV5-1,TRBD1,TRBJ2-5,-,TGCGCCAGCAGCTTGCGGACAGGGGGCCGGGAGACCCAGTACTTC,CASSLRTGGRETQYF
TRBV28,-,TRBJ1-2,-,TGTGCCAGCAGTTTAAGTCCCCAGGGTCGTGGCTACACCTTC,CASSLSPQGRGYTF
TRBV7-2,TRBD2,TRBJ2-2,-,TGTGCCAGCAGACGCGGGAGGAGCACCGGGGAGCTGTTTTTT,CASRRGRSTGELFF
TRBV14,TRBD2,TRBJ2-2,-,TGTGCCAGCAGCCAAGGGGGGGGAACCGGGGAGCTGTTTTTT,CASSQGGGTGELFF
TRBV10-3,TRBD2,TRBJ2-1,-,TGTGCCATCAGTGAAACGGGACTAGCTGGGGGGAATGAGCAGTTCTTC,CAISETGLAGGNEQFF
TRBV16,-,TRBJ1-2,-,TGTGCCAGCAGCCCCAAGACTAGGGCGCCAAACTATGGCTACACCTTC,CASSPKTRAPNYGYTF
TRBV5-1,TRBD1,TRBJ2-1,-,TGCGCCAGCAGCAGGGACAGATCGCAGTTCTTC,CASSRDRSQFF
TRBV30,-,TRBJ1-2,-,TGTGCCTGGAGCTCAGGGGTTGTACATGGCTACACCTTC,CAWSSGVVHGYTF
TRBV7-2,TRBD1,TRBJ2-7,-,TGTGCCAGCAGCTTAAACACTGGGGGACAGGGATTGCAGTACTTC,CASSLNTGGQGLQYF
TRBV19,-,TRBJ1-3,-,TGTGCCAGTAGTACAATTGGAAACACCATATATTTT,CASSTIGNTIYF
TRBV7-3,TRBD2,TRBJ2-3,-,TGTGCCAGCAGCTTAATGGGGGGGGTCACAGATACGCAGTATTTT,CASSLMGGVTDTQYF
TRBV7-6,-,TRBJ2-6,-,TGTGCCAGCAGCCCGCTAGATCTGATGGTCCCCTCTGGGGCCAACGTCCTGACTTTC,CASSPLDLMVPSGANVLTF